This T cell receptor beta chain was captured in a study of T-cell reconstitution after alpha-beta-depleted transplantation in children. This clonotype was detected a few times. V dropped 6 bases and J dropped 0; count of bases not matched to a gene: 4. Germline values: CDR1 ENHRY, CDR2 SYGVKD. The CDR3 runs 14 residues. TCRbeta library preparation incorporated unique molecular identifiers. Using its own MiXCR run on the PCR reads, TCRdb lists one record per CDR3 protein. The sample records over 550,000 distinct CDR3 sequences, roughly a tenth being singletons. The origin of this receptor is a human donor who donated a stem cell graft to a child with acute myeloid leukemia. The rearrangement uses TRBV10-3 and TRBJ1-1, with 7 positions matching TRBD1. The sample consisted of PBMCs from the stem cell graft donor, taken from the stem cell graft. DNA of the CDR3: TGTGCCATCAGCCGGGACAGCTTGAACACTGAAGCTTTCTTT. Protein sequence: CAISRDSLNTEAFF.